Described below is a single T cell receptor beta chain sequence and its context. Its antigen remains unidentified. These data are taken from a study of T cells after yellow fever vaccination. Germline V gene data show CDR1 as SGHNT and CDR2 as YYREEE (reference sequence). V shed 3 bases and J shed 7 bases, with 17 bases lying between them. The CDR3 contains 15 residues. TCRdb used MiXCR to reprocess the 5' RACE reads, holding one entry per CDR3 protein. The sample shows about 160,000 distinct CDR3 sequences, more than 5.5% of them seen only once. Findings and caveats of the study: In post-booster samples, most primary-vaccination clones reappeared (approximately 95% CD4, about 90% CD8).

The specimen comprised CD4+ T cells sorted from PBMCs, sampled 5 to 6 days after the first yellow fever vaccination. This clonotype was obtained from a man between 18 and 29 years old who received the YFV17D yellow fever vaccine. This chain connects TRBV5-4 to TRBJ2-1; D tentatively fits TRBD1 or TRBD2 (6 bases each). CDR3 protein: CASSSGAQARNEQFF. CDR3 nucleotides: TGTGCCAGCAGCTCGGGGGCGCAGGCCAGAAATGAGCAGTTCTTC.